This passage covers 9 T cell receptor beta chains from one sample sequenced in a study of cytomegalovirus exposure and HLA in healthy donors. PCR was performed using 60 Vbeta and 13 Jbeta primers. TCRdb's table, derived via immunoSEQ multiplex PCR, lists solely in-frame clones and lacks some. Of 95,000 to 110,000 clones in the sample, 74% were seen once. The sample consisted of PBMCs. The receptors stem from a woman between 40 and 50 years old in good health and CMV-seropositive.

This sequence joins TRBV5-4 and TRBJ2-5, with 9 bases aligning to TRBD1. CDR3 size: 15 residues. CDR1 SGHNT and CDR2 YYREEE come from the germline V gene (reference sequence). J was trimmed by 2 bases and V by 4 bases; bases with no gene match: 6. The CDR3 DNA follows: TGTGCCAGCAGCCGGATTGGACAGGGGCAAGAGACCCAGTACTTC. Amino acid sequence: CASSRIGQGQETQYF.

The V call is TRBV5-4, the J call TRBJ1-4; D possibly corresponds to TRBD1 (5 bases). V shed 0 bases and J shed 5 bases, with 11 bases lying between them. The CDR3 has 15 residues. CDR1 and CDR2 (germline): SGHNT, YYREEE (reference sequence). CDR3 sequence (DNA): TGTGCCAGCAGCTTGGCTGGTCGGGGGAATGAAAAACTGTTTTTT. Translated: CASSLAGRGNEKLFF. Looking up the rest from reference TRBV5-4 and TRBJ1-4 gives the full variable domain: ETGVTQSPTHLIKTRGQQVTLRCSSQSGHNTVSWYQQALGQGPQFIFQYYREEENGRGNFPPRFSGLQFPNYSSELNVNALELDDSALYLCASSLAGRGNEKLFFGSGTQLSVL.

The chain couples TRBV30 to TRBJ1-1; maybe TRBD1 (5 bases). This CDR3 comprises 14 residues. Trimming removed 3 bases at V and 1 base at J, with 12 bases between. Germline V gene lookup returns CDR1 GTSNPN and CDR2 SVGIG (reference sequence). The CDR3 protein is CAWRSRDRNTEAFF. The CDR3 bases are TGTGCCTGGAGAAGTCGCGACAGGAACACTGAAGCTTTCTTT. The variable domain in full, completed from reference TRBV30 and TRBJ1-1, reads SQTIHQWPATLVQPVGSPLSLECTVEGTSNPNLYWYRQAAGRGLQLLFYSVGIGQISSEVPQNLSASRPQDRQFILSSKKLLLSDSGFYLCAWRSRDRNTEAFFGQGTRLTVV.

The rearrangement joins TRBV5-1 to TRBJ2-5; D is uncertain. The CDR3 loop spans 13 amino acids. The ends were cut back, 2 bases at V and 4 bases at J, with 9 bases in the middle. The germline CDR1 and CDR2 sequences are SGHRS and YFSETQ. The CDR3 nucleotides are TGCGCCAGCAGCTTACGCCTAGGAGAGACCCAGTACTTC. As protein: CASSLRLGETQYF.

The CDR3 spells CASSYSEAASGNTIYF. CDR3 bases: TGTGCCAGCAGTTACTCGGAGGCCGCCTCTGGAAACACCATATATTTT. The rearrangement joins TRBV6-6 to TRBJ1-3; D not resolved. This CDR3 region has 16 residues. The V gene lost 0 bases and the J gene lost 0 bases, with 9 bases spanning the gap. The V gene's germline CDR1 is MNHNY and CDR2 SVGAGI (reference sequence).

This chain links TRBV7-9 with TRBJ1-2; 8 bases align to TRBD1. Unmatched junction bases numbered 7, after V lost 5 bases and J lost 5 bases. The CDR3 contains 14 residues. Germline values: CDR1 SEHNR, CDR2 FQNEAQ (reference sequence). CDR3 sequence reads: CASSNGQGGYGYTF. The CDR3 DNA reads as TGTGCCAGCAGCAACGGACAGGGCGGGTATGGCTACACCTTC.

This chain joins TRBV7-6 and TRBJ2-3; 7 nucleotides align to TRBD1. Germline V gene sequence: CDR1 SGHVS, CDR2 FNYEAQ. This CDR3 spans 15 amino acids. Trimming removed 5 bases from V and 2 bases from J; junction bases left unmatched: 7. In DNA, the CDR3 is TGTGCCAGCAGCCTCCTTGGGACAGACACAGATACGCAGTATTTT. This codes for CASSLLGTDTDTQYF. The whole variable domain, filled in from reference TRBV7-6 and TRBJ2-3, reads GAGVSQSPRYKVTKRGQDVALRCDPISGHVSLYWYRQALGQGPEFLTYFNYEAQQDKSGLPNDRFSAERPEGSISTLTIQRTEQRDSAMYRCASSLLGTDTDTQYFGPGTRLTVL.

This clone was recorded only once. The CDR3 loop reads CASSDPVVATTAYEYF. The CDR3 DNA is TGTGCCAGCAGTGACCCTGTTGTAGCAACTACCGCATATGAGTACTTC. The V and J genes are TRBV6-1 and TRBJ2-7; D is unclear. Germline values: CDR1 MNHNS, CDR2 SASEGT. This CDR3 has 16 residues. Trimming removed 3 bases from V and 11 bases from J, with 26 bases in between.

The rearrangement joins TRBV25-1 to TRBJ1-2; D not certain. The CDR3 sequence is 12 residues long. Germline values: CDR1 MGHDK, CDR2 SYGVNS. Trimming removed 4 bases at V and 8 bases at J, with 11 bases between. The CDR3 DNA reads as TGTGCCAGCAGTGCGGCAGGAGGGGGCTACACCTTC. This gives the protein CASSAAGGGYTF.